Listed here are 28 T cell receptor beta chains from one sample, sequenced in a study of regulatory and conventional T cells in RAG deficiency. Sequenced by immunoSEQ multiplex PCR; TCRdb stores in-frame clones only, minus some. The sample includes tens of thousands of clones, approximately 96% seen only once; the top ten take roughly 0.32%. Conventional CD4+ T cells were sorted from blood as CD25-low CD127-high cells. This sample also belongs to another study, concerning regulatory T cells. That investigation notes: Primers: 52 TRBV forward and 13 TRBJ reverse.

The sequenced sample was CD25- CD4+ T cells sorted from blood. The receptors were sampled from a human donor in good health.

The rearrangement uses TRBV6-5 and TRBJ1-1, with 7 bases aligning to TRBD1. Per germline, CDR1 MNHEY and CDR2 SVGAGI. The CDR3 sequence is 15 residues long. V dropped 6 bases and J dropped 4; count of bases not matched to a gene: 11. Here the CDR3 reads CASRFNRGVSTEAFF. In DNA, the CDR3 is TGTGCCAGCAGGTTTAACAGGGGTGTAAGCACTGAAGCTTTCTTT.

In its sample, this clone was seen once. The chain joins TRBV6-1 to TRBJ2-3; D ambiguous. Between the trimmed V and J ends, which lost 3 bases and 6 bases, there was a span of 4 bases. This CDR3 is built from 11 residues. Looked up from germline, CDR1 is MNHNS and CDR2 is SASEGT. The CDR3 reads CASSERDTQYF. The CDR3 DNA reads as TGTGCCAGCAGTGAGAGGGATACGCAGTATTTT.

This clone has only one observation. The V gene is TRBV2, the J gene TRBJ1-5, with D hard to call. The CDR3 contains 13 residues. CDR1 and CDR2 (germline): SNHLY, FYNNEI. Trimming took off 6 bases at V and 0 bases at J, with 6 bases between the two ends. As DNA, the CDR3 is TGTGCCAGCAGCACTTATAGCAATCAGCCCCAGCATTTT. As protein: CASSTYSNQPQHF.

The V and J genes are TRBV5-1 and TRBJ2-1; 12 bases line up with TRBD1. The length of the CDR3 is 15 residues. J gave up 8 bases and V 0 bases, and 3 bases lay outside the gene matches. Per the germline V gene, CDR1 is SGHRS and CDR2 is YFSETQ. The CDR3 DNA reads as TGCGCCAGCAGCTTGGCCGGGACAGGGGGCCATGAGCAGTTCTTC. Amino acids: CASSLAGTGGHEQFF.

The CDR3: CASSPPLSGDYGYTF. DNA of the CDR3: TGTGCCAGCTCACCACCGTTATCGGGGGACTATGGCTACACCTTC. The rearrangement uses TRBV18 and TRBJ1-2; possible D gene TRBD1, 5 bases. V was clipped by 0 bases and J by 3 bases, with 11 bases between them. The CDR3 sequence is 15 residues long. Looked up from germline, CDR1 is KGHSH and CDR2 is LQKENI.

The chain uses TRBV4-3 and TRBJ2-3, with a possible D match to TRBD2 (5 bases). Trimming shortened V by 3 bases and J by 6 bases, and 13 bases separated the two germline ends. Germline CDR1 is LGHNA and CDR2 is YSLEER. The CDR3 has 14 amino acids. CDR3 bases: TGCGCCAGCAGCCATCTAGGAGGTACCGATACGCAGTATTTT. Amino acids: CASSHLGGTDTQYF.

V and J are TRBV4-1 and TRBJ1-2; D gene ambiguous. The germline V gene encodes CDR1 MGHRA and CDR2 YSYEKL. The V and J ends lost 2 bases and 8 bases respectively, with 12 bases between them. The CDR3 contains 13 residues. The CDR3 sequence: CASSQRGLAGYTF. CDR3 DNA sequence: TGCGCCAGCAGCCAAAGAGGGCTAGCGGGCTACACCTTC.

This chain links TRBV30 with TRBJ2-7, with 10 positions matching TRBD1. Trimming cost V 1 base and J 6 bases; bases outside gene matches: 6. This CDR3 contains 14 residues. CDR1 is GTSNPN, CDR2 SVGIG, per germline (reference sequence). Written as DNA, the CDR3 is TGTGCCTGGAGTGCCGGGACAGGGGAACGCGAGCAGTACTTC. This sequence encodes CAWSAGTGEREQYF. Filled out from reference TRBV30 and TRBJ2-7, the complete variable domain reads SQTIHQWPATLVQPVGSPLSLECTVEGTSNPNLYWYRQAAGRGLQLLFYSVGIGQISSEVPQNLSASRPQDRQFILSSKKLLLSDSGFYLCAWSAGTGEREQYFGPGTRLTVT.

This sequence joins TRBV5-1 and TRBJ1-1, with D tentatively TRBD1 (6 bases). CDR3 length equals 16 residues. Between the trimmed V and J ends, which lost 0 bases and 3 bases, there was a span of 15 bases. Germline loops: CDR1 SGHRS, CDR2 YFSETQ. CDR3 nucleotide sequence: TGCGCCAGCAGCTTGGACCAAGGACAGCGCGACACTGAAGCTTTCTTT. As protein: CASSLDQGQRDTEAFF.

V is TRBV15 and J is TRBJ1-5; a possible D gene is TRBD1 (5 bases). The CDR3 is 16 amino acids. V was cut by 5 bases and J by 2 bases, with 16 bases left in between. Germline V lookup: CDR1 LNHNV, CDR2 YYDKDF (reference sequence). The CDR3 DNA is TGTGCCACCAGCTCCTACGGGACTAGAGGCAATCAGCCCCAGCATTTT. It specifies CATSSYGTRGNQPQHF.

This chain uses TRBV2 with TRBJ2-7; 7 bases fit TRBD2. Trimming took 3 bases from V and 4 from J; bases not matched to a gene: 9. The CDR3 sequence is 15 residues long. Germline V lookup: CDR1 SNHLY, CDR2 FYNNEI. The DNA for the CDR3 is TGTGCCAGCAGTGACCGCGCTAGCGGATATTACGAGCAGTACTTC. Its protein is CASSDRASGYYEQYF.

This chain connects TRBV6-1 to TRBJ1-6; 9 bases align to TRBD1. CDR1 is MNHNS and CDR2 is SASEGT in the germline V gene. This CDR3 comprises 15 residues. Germline trimming cut 11 bases from V and 7 bases from J; bases unmatched to any gene: 12. CDR3 nucleotides: TGTGCCGGAACTCGGGACAGGGATTGGAATTCACCCCTCCACTTT. This gives the protein CAGTRDRDWNSPLHF.

The chain carries TRBV5-6 and TRBJ2-5, with D perhaps TRBD1 (7 bases). The CDR3 has 15 amino acids. The germline V gene has CDR1 SGHDT and CDR2 YYEEEE. V lost 4 bases and J 5 bases, leaving 18 bases between the germline ends. The CDR3: CASSPITQGRETQYF. The CDR3 nucleotides are TGTGCCAGCAGCCCTATCACACAGGGGAGGGAGACCCAGTACTTC.

The chain links TRBV6-5 to TRBJ1-2; TRBD1 might be the D (6 bases). The V gene lost 4 bases and the J gene lost 5 bases, with 20 bases spanning the gap. The CDR3 consists of 16 residues. Germline V gives CDR1 MNHEY, CDR2 SVGAGI. CDR3 amino acids: CASSSRTAPGFYGYTF. CDR3 nucleotide sequence: TGTGCCAGCAGTTCTAGGACAGCCCCAGGGTTTTATGGCTACACCTTC.

The V and J genes are TRBV10-3 and TRBJ2-2; 11 bases fit TRBD1. The CDR3 extends over 14 amino acids. CDR1 and CDR2 (germline): ENHRY, SYGVKD. Trimming at V came to 5 bases and at J to 5 bases, leaving 1 base not matched to a gene. The CDR3 here is CAISRDRGTGELFF. The CDR3 nucleotides read TGTGCCATCAGTAGGGACAGGGGGACCGGGGAGCTGTTTTTT.

The rearrangement uses TRBV2 and TRBJ1-1; a possible D gene is TRBD1 (5 bases). This CDR3 has 13 residues. Trimming pared 6 bases from V and 6 bases from J, leaving 14 bases between. From germline, CDR1 is SNHLY and CDR2 FYNNEI. The CDR3 here is CASRRGVTAEAFF. Here the CDR3 DNA reads TGTGCCAGCAGACGGGGGGTGACGGCTGAAGCTTTCTTT. Full variable domain (remainder filled in from reference TRBV2 and TRBJ1-1): EPEVTQTPSHQVTQMGQEVILRCVPISNHLYFYWYRQILGQKVEFLVSFYNNEISEKSEIFDDQFSVERPDGSNFTLKIRSTKLEDSAMYFCASRRGVTAEAFFGQGTRLTVV.

V usage is TRBV7-8 and J usage is TRBJ2-7; a weak D match, TRBD2 (5 bases). Germline CDR1 SGHVS, CDR2 FQNEAQ. This CDR3 is 12 amino acids long. Deletions cut 5 bases from V and 3 bases from J, with 8 bases between. CDR3 coding DNA: TGTGCCAGCAGCCTCACTAGCTACGAGCAGTACTTC. Amino acids: CASSLTSYEQYF.

V and J are TRBV5-4 and TRBJ1-2, with TRBD1 as a possible D gene (5 bases). The CDR3 loop spans 14 amino acids. Germline CDR1 and CDR2: SGHNT and YYREEE (reference sequence). V was cut by 1 base and J by 3 bases, with 10 bases left in between. CDR3 DNA sequence: TGTGCCAGCAGCTTGCTCGGCAGGGACTATGGCTACACCTTC. It yields the protein CASSLLGRDYGYTF.

As for this clone: This specimen includes other DNA sequences encoding the same CDR3. This chain links TRBV29-1 with TRBJ2-7; 13 bases fit TRBD2. The CDR3 runs 13 residues. Looked up from germline, CDR1 is SQVTM and CDR2 is ANQGSEA. V shed 4 bases and J 3 bases; nucleotides not matched to a gene: 0. The chain's CDR3 is CSVGLAGGYEQYF. CDR3 DNA: TGCAGCGTTGGACTAGCGGGAGGCTACGAGCAGTACTTC.

The V call is TRBV6-1, the J call TRBJ2-7; D unresolved. The CDR3 runs to 11 residues. Trimming left V 2 bases short and J 3 bases short, with 2 bases between. Per the germline V gene, CDR1 is MNHNS and CDR2 is SASEGT. This CDR3 reads CASSELYEQYF. The CDR3 nucleotides are TGTGCCAGCAGTGAACTCTACGAGCAGTACTTC.

This chain uses TRBV18 with TRBJ1-4; weak D call: TRBD1 (5 bases). The germline gives CDR1 KGHSH, CDR2 LQKENI. The CDR3 loop spans 13 amino acids. Trimming took 3 bases from V and 11 from J, leaving 13 bases between them. The CDR3 sequence: CASSPLREVKLFF. The CDR3 DNA reads as TGTGCCAGCTCACCGCTCAGGGAAGTGAAACTGTTTTTT.

V usage is TRBV30 and J usage is TRBJ2-7; perhaps TRBD1 as D (5 bases). The germline V and J ends were trimmed by 3 bases and 0 bases, with 9 bases remaining between them. The germline V gene encodes CDR1 GTSNPN and CDR2 SVGIG (reference sequence). This CDR3 has 13 residues. This CDR3 reads CAWRGASSYEQYF. The CDR3, as DNA: TGTGCCTGGAGAGGGGCGAGCTCCTACGAGCAGTACTTC.

The rearrangement links TRBV7-2 to TRBJ2-2, with 8 nucleotides matching TRBD1. This CDR3 has 17 amino acids. The germline V gene encodes CDR1 SGHTA and CDR2 FQGNSA. With 0 bases clipped from V and 7 bases from J, the junction kept 10 bases outside the gene matches. CDR3 amino acids: CASSLAQGAGQGGELFF. The CDR3 DNA reads TGTGCCAGCAGCTTAGCTCAGGGGGCGGGGCAAGGCGGGGAGCTGTTTTTT.

The chain carries TRBV6-4 and TRBJ1-5; D uncertain. Germline assignment: CDR1 MRHNA and CDR2 SNTAGT. The CDR3 spans 10 residues. Trimming left V 7 bases short and J 6 bases short, with 4 bases between. The CDR3 spells CASKLQPQHF. CDR3 nucleotide sequence: TGTGCCAGCAAACTTCAGCCCCAGCATTTT.

The chain links TRBV5-1 to TRBJ1-4, with D perhaps matching TRBD1 (5 bases). The CDR3 sequence is 14 residues long. The germline V gene has CDR1 SGHRS and CDR2 YFSETQ. The V gene lost 0 bases and the J gene lost 5 bases, with 8 bases spanning the gap. The CDR3 DNA sequence: TGCGCCAGCAGCTTGGGCGGGGGAAATGAAAAACTGTTTTTT. Translated: CASSLGGGNEKLFF.

V gene TRBV30 combines with J gene TRBJ1-5, with D unclear. The germline CDR1 and CDR2 sequences are GTSNPN and SVGIG (reference sequence). The CDR3 runs 13 residues. V was pared by 2 bases and J by 1 base, with 6 bases between. The DNA for the CDR3 is TGTGCCTGGAGTACACAGAGCAATCAGCCCCAGCATTTT. It encodes CAWSTQSNQPQHF.

The V gene is TRBV2, the J gene TRBJ1-1, with D tentatively TRBD1 (5 bases). The V and J ends lost 4 bases and 1 base respectively, with 7 bases between them. The CDR3 has 13 amino acids. From germline, CDR1 is SNHLY and CDR2 FYNNEI. The CDR3 sequence: CASSGGGNTEAFF. In nucleotides, the CDR3 is TGTGCCAGCAGTGGGGGGGGGAACACTGAAGCTTTCTTT.

As regards this clone: The junction departs from the called germline gene at one end, perhaps through a read error. CDR3 sequence reads: CASGLAPGLATGEQFF. CDR3 DNA sequence: TGTGCCAGCGGCTTAGCGCCCGGACTAGCTACGGGTGAGCAGTTCTTC. This chain connects TRBV7-2 to TRBJ2-1; 8 bases map to TRBD2. Per germline, CDR1 SGHTA and CDR2 FQGNSA. The CDR3 runs 16 residues.